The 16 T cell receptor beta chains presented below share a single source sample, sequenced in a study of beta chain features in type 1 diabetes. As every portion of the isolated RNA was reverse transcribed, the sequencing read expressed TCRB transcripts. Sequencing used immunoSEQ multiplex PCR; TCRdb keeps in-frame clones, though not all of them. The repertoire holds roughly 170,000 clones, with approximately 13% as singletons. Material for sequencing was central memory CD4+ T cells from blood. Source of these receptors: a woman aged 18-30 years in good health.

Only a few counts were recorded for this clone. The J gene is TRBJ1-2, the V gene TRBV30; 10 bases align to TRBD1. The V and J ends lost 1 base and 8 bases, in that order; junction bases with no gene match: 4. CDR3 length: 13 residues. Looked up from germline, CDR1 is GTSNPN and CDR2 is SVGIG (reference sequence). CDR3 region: CAWSGTGGWGYTF. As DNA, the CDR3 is TGTGCCTGGAGTGGGACAGGGGGTTGGGGCTACACCTTC.

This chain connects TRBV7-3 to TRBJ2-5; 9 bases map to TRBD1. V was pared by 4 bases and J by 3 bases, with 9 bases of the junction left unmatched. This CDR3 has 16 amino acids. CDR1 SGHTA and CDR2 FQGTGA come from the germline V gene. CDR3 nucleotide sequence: TGTGCCAGCAGCTCTCTCCAAACAGGGGGCAAAGAGACCCAGTACTTC. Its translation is CASSSLQTGGKETQYF.

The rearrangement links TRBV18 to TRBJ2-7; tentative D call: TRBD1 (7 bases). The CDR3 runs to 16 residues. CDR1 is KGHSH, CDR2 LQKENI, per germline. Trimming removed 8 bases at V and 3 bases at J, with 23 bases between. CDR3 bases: TGTGCCAGCACCCAGGGGGGCGGAGGGTCAGGCTACGAGCAGTACTTC. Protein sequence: CASTQGGGGSGYEQYF.

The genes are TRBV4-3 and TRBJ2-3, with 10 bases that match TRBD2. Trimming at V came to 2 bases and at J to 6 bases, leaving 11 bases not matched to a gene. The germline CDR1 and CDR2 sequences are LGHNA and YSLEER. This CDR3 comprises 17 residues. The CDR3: CASSQHLKREGQDTQYF. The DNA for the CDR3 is TGCGCCAGCAGCCAACATTTAAAGCGGGAGGGCCAGGATACGCAGTATTTT.

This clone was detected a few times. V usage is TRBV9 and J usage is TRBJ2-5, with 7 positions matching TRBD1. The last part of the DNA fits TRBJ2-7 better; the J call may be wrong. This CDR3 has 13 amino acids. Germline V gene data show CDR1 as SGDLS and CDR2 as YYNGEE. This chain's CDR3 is CASSAGQIYEQYF. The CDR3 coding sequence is TGTGCCAGCAGCGCGGGACAGATCTACGAGCAGTACTTC.

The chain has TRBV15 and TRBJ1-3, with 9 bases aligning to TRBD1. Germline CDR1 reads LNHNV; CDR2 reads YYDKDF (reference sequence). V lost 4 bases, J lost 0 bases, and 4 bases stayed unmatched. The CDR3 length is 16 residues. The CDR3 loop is CATSTTGGSSGNTIYF. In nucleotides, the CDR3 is TGTGCCACCAGCACGACAGGGGGTTCCTCTGGAAACACCATATATTTT.

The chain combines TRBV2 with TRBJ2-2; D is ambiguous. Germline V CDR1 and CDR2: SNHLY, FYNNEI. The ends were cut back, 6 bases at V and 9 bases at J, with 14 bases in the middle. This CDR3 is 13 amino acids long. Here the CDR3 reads CASREFEFRELFF. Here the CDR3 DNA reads TGTGCCAGCAGGGAATTTGAGTTCCGGGAGCTGTTTTTT.

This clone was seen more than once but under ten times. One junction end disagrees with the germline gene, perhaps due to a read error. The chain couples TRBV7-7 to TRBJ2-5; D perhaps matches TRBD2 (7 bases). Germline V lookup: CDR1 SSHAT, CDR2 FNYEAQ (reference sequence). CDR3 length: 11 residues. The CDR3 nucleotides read TGTGCTAGCAGCTTAGGGGGGGCCCAGTACTTC. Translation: CASSLGGAQYF.

CDR3 residues: CASSAKATGINTEAFF. The CDR3, as DNA: TGCGCCAGCAGCGCCAAGGCGACAGGGATCAACACTGAAGCTTTCTTT. This rearrangement joins TRBV5-1 to TRBJ1-1; 7 nucleotides line up with TRBD1. With V trimmed by 4 bases and J by 2 bases, 11 bases remained unmatched. Looked up from germline, CDR1 is SGHRS and CDR2 is YFSETQ. The CDR3 length is 16 residues.

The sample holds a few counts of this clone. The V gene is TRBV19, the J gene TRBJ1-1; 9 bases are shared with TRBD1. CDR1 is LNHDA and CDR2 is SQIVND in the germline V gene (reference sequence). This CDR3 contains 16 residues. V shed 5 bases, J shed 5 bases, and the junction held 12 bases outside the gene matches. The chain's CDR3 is CASSAAHRGRNTEAFF. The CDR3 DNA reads TGTGCCAGTAGTGCCGCACACAGGGGGCGGAATACTGAAGCTTTCTTT.

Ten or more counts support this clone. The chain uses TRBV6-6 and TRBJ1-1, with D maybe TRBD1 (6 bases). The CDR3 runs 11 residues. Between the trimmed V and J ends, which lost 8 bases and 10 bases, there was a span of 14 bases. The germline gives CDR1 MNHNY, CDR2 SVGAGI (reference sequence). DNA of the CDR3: TGTGCCAGCGGGAATGGACAGTTAGCTTTCTTT. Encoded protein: CASGNGQLAFF.

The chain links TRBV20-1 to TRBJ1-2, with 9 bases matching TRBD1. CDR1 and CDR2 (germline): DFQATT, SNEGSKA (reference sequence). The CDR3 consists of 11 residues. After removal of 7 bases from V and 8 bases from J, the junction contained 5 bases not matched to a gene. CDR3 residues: CSVDRGGGYTF. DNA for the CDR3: TGCAGTGTGGACAGGGGAGGGGGCTACACCTTC.

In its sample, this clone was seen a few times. The DNA for the CDR3 is TGTGCCAGCAGCCCCCAATCGACAGGAGGCCATAACTATGGCTACACCTTC. This translates into CASSPQSTGGHNYGYTF. The gene calls are TRBV7-8 and TRBJ1-2, with D possibly TRBD1 on 6 matching bases. This CDR3 region has 17 residues. Trimming took 5 bases from V and 1 from J, leaving 20 bases between them. The germline V gene has CDR1 SGHVS and CDR2 FQNEAQ.

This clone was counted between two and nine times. CDR3 region: CASSPGYGRGTSYEQYF. DNA for the CDR3: TGTGCCAGCAGCCCCGGGTACGGCAGGGGGACGTCCTACGAGCAGTACTTC. The V gene is TRBV7-2, the J gene TRBJ2-7, with 7 nucleotides matching TRBD1. CDR1 and CDR2 (germline): SGHTA, FQGNSA. J was trimmed by 1 base and V by 5 bases; bases with no gene match: 14. The CDR3 sequence is 17 residues long.

CDR3 region: CASSLVTSSGRPHEQYF. In nucleotides, the CDR3 is TGTGCCAGCAGCTTAGTAACTTCTAGCGGGAGACCCCACGAGCAGTACTTC. This rearrangement joins TRBV7-2 to TRBJ2-7; 10 nucleotides align to TRBD2. The V and J ends lost 1 base and 5 bases, in that order; junction bases with no gene match: 11. Germline V gene sequence: CDR1 SGHTA, CDR2 FQGNSA. The CDR3 covers 17 residues.

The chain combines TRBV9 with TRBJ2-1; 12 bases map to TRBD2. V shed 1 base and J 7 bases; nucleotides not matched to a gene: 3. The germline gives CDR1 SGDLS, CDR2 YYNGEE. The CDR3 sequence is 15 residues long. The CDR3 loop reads CASSVLAGGKNEQFF. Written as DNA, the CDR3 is TGTGCCAGCAGCGTACTAGCGGGAGGGAAGAATGAGCAGTTCTTC.